A selection of T cell receptor beta chains follows, all from one sample in a study of immune evolution from preneoplasia to lung adenocarcinoma. The data were produced by immunoSEQ multiplex PCR, yet TCRdb's version contains in-frame clones alone and is incomplete. The table has approximately 4,100 clones, 75% to 85% seen once. Sequenced input: FFPE invasive lung adenocarcinoma tissue. These receptors were taken from an older person with invasive lung adenocarcinoma. Some clones in this sample may be carry-over from other donors' samples. The CDR3 runs from the conserved cysteine through the conserved F or W. Fields, in order: clone size, J gene, V gene, D gene, CDR3 protein, CDR3 DNA. A D gene is named only where the DNA matches it firmly. Part of the rows lack a size; the others show once, few, many or a class for expanded clones.

clone_size: few
j_call: TRBJ2-7
v_call: TRBV5-1
d_call: .
cdr3_aa: CASNLGDGGGIGEQYF
cdr3_nt: TGCGCCAGCAATCTTGGAGACGGGGGAGGAATCGGCGAGCAGTACTTC

clone_size: .
j_call: TRBJ2-3
v_call: TRBV5-1
d_call: .
cdr3_aa: CASSSAASTDTQYF
cdr3_nt: TGCGCCAGCAGCTCAGCGGCTTCCACAGATACGCAGTATTTT

clone_size: .
j_call: TRBJ1-2
v_call: TRBV28
d_call: TRBD1
cdr3_aa: CASSLRGQERGYGYTF
cdr3_nt: TGTGCCAGCAGTTTACGGGGACAGGAAAGGGGCTATGGCTACACCTTC

clone_size: .
j_call: TRBJ2-2
v_call: TRBV5-4
d_call: .
cdr3_aa: CASSPPGMEPGELFF
cdr3_nt: TGTGCCAGCAGCCCGCCGGGGATGGAACCCGGGGAGCTGTTTTTT

clone_size: .
j_call: TRBJ2-7
v_call: TRBV5-1
d_call: TRBD1
cdr3_aa: CASSLGQGASYEQYF
cdr3_nt: TGCGCCAGCAGCCTCGGACAGGGGGCCTCCTACGAGCAGTACTTC

clone_size: .
j_call: TRBJ2-1
v_call: TRBV29-1
d_call: .
cdr3_aa: CSVETPQRVGNEQFF
cdr3_nt: TGCAGCGTTGAAACTCCCCAGCGGGTGGGCAATGAGCAGTTCTTC

clone_size: large
j_call: TRBJ2-7
v_call: TRBV15
d_call: .
cdr3_aa: CATSREVLGRDHEQYF
cdr3_nt: TGTGCCACCAGCAGAGAAGTCCTGGGCAGGGACCACGAGCAGTACTTC

clone_size: .
j_call: TRBJ1-5
v_call: TRBV27
d_call: .
cdr3_aa: CASSREMFDQPQHF
cdr3_nt: TGTGCCAGCAGCCGGGAAATGTTTGATCAGCCCCAGCATTTT

clone_size: .
j_call: TRBJ2-1
v_call: TRBV4-3
d_call: TRBD2
cdr3_aa: CASSHSTSGGAEINEQFF
cdr3_nt: TGCGCCAGCAGCCATTCGACTAGCGGGGGGGCCGAGATAAATGAGCAGTTCTTC

clone_size: .
j_call: TRBJ2-7
v_call: TRBV2
d_call: TRBD1
cdr3_aa: CASWNPGQGAHEQYF
cdr3_nt: TGTGCCAGCTGGAATCCGGGACAGGGGGCCCACGAGCAGTACTTC

clone_size: .
j_call: TRBJ2-5
v_call: TRBV4-2
d_call: .
cdr3_aa: CASSQDVGSGGETQYF
cdr3_nt: TGTGCCAGCAGCCAAGATGTAGGGAGTGGGGGAGAGACCCAGTACTTC

clone_size: .
j_call: TRBJ2-5
v_call: TRBV7-1
d_call: TRBD1
cdr3_aa: CASSLRTGAPETQYF
cdr3_nt: TGTGCCAGCAGCTTAAGGACAGGGGCGCCAGAGACCCAGTACTTC

clone_size: .
j_call: TRBJ2-5
v_call: TRBV27
d_call: .
cdr3_aa: CASSSPGLAAKETQYF
cdr3_nt: TGTGCCAGCAGTTCTCCCGGGCTAGCTGCAAAAGAGACCCAGTACTTC

clone_size: few
j_call: TRBJ2-2
v_call: TRBV7-6
d_call: TRBD1
cdr3_aa: CASNVGQGASAGELFF
cdr3_nt: TGTGCCAGCAACGTCGGACAGGGGGCTTCTGCCGGGGAGCTGTTTTTT

clone_size: .
j_call: TRBJ1-4
v_call: TRBV6-5
d_call: .
cdr3_aa: CASSRGEKLFF
cdr3_nt: TGTGCCAGCAGTCGGGGGGAAAAACTGTTTTTT

clone_size: large
j_call: TRBJ1-5
v_call: TRBV28
d_call: .
cdr3_aa: CASSLWGQPQHF
cdr3_nt: TGTGCCAGCAGTTTATGGGGACAGCCCCAGCATTTT

clone_size: .
j_call: TRBJ1-4
v_call: TRBV28
d_call: .
cdr3_aa: CASSINEKLFF
cdr3_nt: TGTGCCAGCAGTATCAATGAAAAACTGTTTTTT

clone_size: .
j_call: TRBJ2-1
v_call: TRBV15
d_call: .
cdr3_aa: CATSGRQATYNEQFF
cdr3_nt: TGTGCCACCAGCGGACGACAGGCTACCTACAATGAGCAGTTCTTC

clone_size: .
j_call: TRBJ2-1
v_call: TRBV7-6
d_call: .
cdr3_aa: CASSLSREGEQFF
cdr3_nt: TGTGCCAGCAGCTTATCGCGCGAGGGTGAGCAGTTCTTC

clone_size: .
j_call: TRBJ2-3
v_call: TRBV6-1
d_call: .
cdr3_aa: CASSRSTISSDTQYF
cdr3_nt: TGTGCCAGCTCACGGTCTACAATCTCGTCAGATACGCAGTATTTT

clone_size: .
j_call: TRBJ1-2
v_call: TRBV5-1
d_call: .
cdr3_aa: CASSLAGTGAGHGYTF
cdr3_nt: TGCGCCAGCAGCTTGGCCGGCACGGGGGCGGGTCATGGCTACACCTTC

clone_size: .
j_call: TRBJ1-1
v_call: TRBV30
d_call: .
cdr3_aa: CAWSVGQGSTEAFF
cdr3_nt: TGTGCCTGGAGTGTCGGTCAGGGAAGCACTGAAGCTTTCTTT

clone_size: few
j_call: TRBJ2-5
v_call: TRBV19
d_call: .
cdr3_aa: CASSTPPAGSQETQYF
cdr3_nt: TGTGCCAGTAGTACCCCTCCGGCGGGATCACAAGAGACCCAGTACTTC

clone_size: .
j_call: TRBJ2-3
v_call: TRBV18
d_call: TRBD2
cdr3_aa: CASSPTLAGGTGPDTQYF
cdr3_nt: TGTGCCAGCTCACCAACCCTAGCGGGAGGAACGGGCCCAGATACGCAGTATTTT

clone_size: few
j_call: TRBJ2-5
v_call: TRBV5-6
d_call: TRBD1
cdr3_aa: CASSFAGGRKTQYF
cdr3_nt: TGTGCCAGCAGCTTCGCAGGGGGCCGAAAGACCCAGTACTTC

clone_size: .
j_call: TRBJ2-5
v_call: TRBV7-2
d_call: TRBD1
cdr3_aa: CASSLRTGAPETQYF
cdr3_nt: TGTGCCAGCAGCTTAAGGACAGGGGCGCCAGAGACCCAGTACTTC

clone_size: .
j_call: TRBJ2-1
v_call: TRBV7-9
d_call: .
cdr3_aa: CASSFLGRPGTSYNEQFF
cdr3_nt: TGTGCCAGCAGCTTTCTAGGGCGTCCCGGGACCTCCTACAATGAGCAGTTCTTC

clone_size: .
j_call: TRBJ2-1
v_call: TRBV15
d_call: TRBD2
cdr3_aa: CATSRDRASGRVNGEQFF
cdr3_nt: TGTGCCACCAGCAGAGATAGGGCTAGCGGGAGGGTTAACGGTGAGCAGTTCTTC

clone_size: once
j_call: TRBJ1-5
v_call: TRBV7-8
d_call: .
cdr3_aa: CASSLERNQPQHF
cdr3_nt: TGTGCCAGCAGCTTAGAAAGGAATCAGCCCCAGCATTTT

clone_size: .
j_call: TRBJ2-7
v_call: TRBV7-8
d_call: .
cdr3_aa: CASSLATGFSYEQYF
cdr3_nt: TGTGCCAGCAGCTTAGCGACAGGTTTCTCCTACGAGCAGTACTTC

clone_size: .
j_call: TRBJ2-7
v_call: TRBV9
d_call: .
cdr3_aa: CASSVGPGSEQYF
cdr3_nt: TGTGCCAGCAGCGTAGGCCCAGGGAGCGAGCAGTACTTC

clone_size: .
j_call: TRBJ1-2
v_call: TRBV7-9
d_call: .
cdr3_aa: CASSLEVPRYTF
cdr3_nt: TGTGCCAGCAGCTTAGAGGTCCCCCGCTACACCTTC

clone_size: .
j_call: TRBJ2-3
v_call: TRBV9
d_call: TRBD2
cdr3_aa: CASTTSGGLDTQYF
cdr3_nt: TGTGCCAGCACCACTAGCGGGGGGCTGGATACGCAGTATTTT

clone_size: .
j_call: TRBJ1-5
v_call: TRBV12-5
d_call: .
cdr3_aa: CASGLIQGGYQPQHF
cdr3_nt: TGTGCTAGTGGTTTGATACAGGGAGGATATCAGCCCCAGCATTTT

clone_size: .
j_call: TRBJ2-7
v_call: TRBV30
d_call: .
cdr3_aa: CALGSLEQYF
cdr3_nt: TGTGCCTTGGGCTCCCTCGAGCAGTACTTC

clone_size: .
j_call: TRBJ2-2
v_call: TRBV7-8
d_call: .
cdr3_aa: CASSSGSRSNTGELFF
cdr3_nt: TGTGCCAGCAGCTCCGGTTCCCGCTCGAACACCGGGGAGCTGTTTTTT

clone_size: large
j_call: TRBJ2-5
v_call: TRBV4-1
d_call: .
cdr3_aa: CASSQGGQETQYF
cdr3_nt: TGCGCCAGCAGCCAAGGGGGCCAAGAGACCCAGTACTTC

clone_size: few
j_call: TRBJ1-3
v_call: TRBV6-6
d_call: .
cdr3_aa: CASSSGGGNTIYF
cdr3_nt: TGTGCCAGCAGTTCCGGTGGTGGAAACACCATATATTTT

clone_size: few
j_call: TRBJ1-4
v_call: TRBV10-3
d_call: .
cdr3_aa: CASGQFEKLFF
cdr3_nt: TGTGCCTCGGGACAATTTGAAAAACTGTTTTTT

clone_size: few
j_call: TRBJ2-5
v_call: TRBV15
d_call: .
cdr3_aa: CATSRSRLEETQYF
cdr3_nt: TGTGCCACCAGCAGATCAAGACTAGAGGAGACCCAGTACTTC

clone_size: .
j_call: TRBJ2-2
v_call: TRBV29-1
d_call: .
cdr3_aa: CSVMPTQGQTGELFF
cdr3_nt: TGCAGCGTTATGCCCACGCAGGGTCAAACCGGGGAGCTGTTTTTT

clone_size: few
j_call: TRBJ2-5
v_call: TRBV29-1
d_call: TRBD2
cdr3_aa: CSVGFAGGETQYF
cdr3_nt: TGCAGCGTTGGTTTTGCGGGGGGAGAGACCCAGTACTTC

clone_size: .
j_call: TRBJ2-7
v_call: TRBV19
d_call: .
cdr3_aa: CAGLSQEKGEQYF
cdr3_nt: TGTGCCGGCCTCTCCCAGGAGAAGGGCGAGCAGTACTTC

clone_size: .
j_call: TRBJ2-5
v_call: TRBV4-2
d_call: TRBD2
cdr3_aa: CASSLALAGVETQYF
cdr3_nt: TGTGCCAGCAGCTTAGCTCTAGCGGGAGTAGAGACCCAGTACTTC

clone_size: .
j_call: TRBJ2-7
v_call: TRBV18
d_call: TRBD1
cdr3_aa: CASSSNPGQRSYEQYF
cdr3_nt: TGTGCCAGCTCCTCCAATCCGGGACAGAGGTCCTACGAGCAGTACTTC

clone_size: .
j_call: TRBJ2-7
v_call: TRBV4-1
d_call: .
cdr3_aa: CASSLTTENYEQYF
cdr3_nt: TGCGCCAGCAGCCTCACGACAGAGAACTACGAGCAGTACTTC

clone_size: .
j_call: TRBJ1-1
v_call: TRBV5-1
d_call: .
cdr3_aa: CASTRGGGDGTEAFF
cdr3_nt: TGCGCCAGCACGCGGGGAGGGGGGGATGGGACTGAAGCTTTCTTT

clone_size: .
j_call: TRBJ2-3
v_call: TRBV4-2
d_call: TRBD2
cdr3_aa: CASSQALGLVHTDTQYF
cdr3_nt: TGTGCCAGCAGCCAAGCCCTAGGACTAGTCCACACAGATACGCAGTATTTT

clone_size: .
j_call: TRBJ1-4
v_call: TRBV19
d_call: .
cdr3_aa: CASSNRPRNEKLFF
cdr3_nt: TGTGCCAGTAGTAACCGACCCCGGAATGAAAAACTGTTTTTT

clone_size: few
j_call: TRBJ1-4
v_call: TRBV4-1
d_call: .
cdr3_aa: CASSLGAENEKLFF
cdr3_nt: TGCGCCAGCAGCCTTGGAGCCGAAAATGAAAAACTGTTTTTT

clone_size: few
j_call: TRBJ2-1
v_call: TRBV9
d_call: .
cdr3_aa: CASSVAPRSDNEQFF
cdr3_nt: TGTGCCAGCAGCGTAGCCCCCAGATCCGACAATGAGCAGTTCTTC

clone_size: .
j_call: TRBJ2-3
v_call: TRBV29-1
d_call: TRBD1
cdr3_aa: CSVNRGPTDTQYF
cdr3_nt: TGCAGCGTCAACAGGGGGCCCACAGATACGCAGTATTTT

clone_size: .
j_call: TRBJ1-4
v_call: TRBV5-5
d_call: .
cdr3_aa: CASSPMGTNEKLFF
cdr3_nt: TGTGCCAGCAGCCCAATGGGGACTAATGAAAAACTGTTTTTT